The entry below gives a single TCR beta chain sequence along with its context. The data derive from a study of T cell repertoires in MIS-A myocarditis. The data were produced by immunoSEQ multiplex PCR, yet TCRdb's version contains in-frame clones alone and is incomplete. The sample lists over 600 clones, around 84% occurring once. V shed 7 bases and J shed 5 bases, with 14 bases lying between them. The CDR3 runs to 13 residues. Per germline, CDR1 MNHNY and CDR2 SVGAGI (reference sequence). This TCR came from a man between 18 and 29 years old with fulminant myocarditis from multisystem inflammatory syndrome in adults (MIS-A) after COVID-19. The sample was pericardium tissue obtained at autopsy. The genes are TRBV6-6 and TRBJ1-1; D uncertain. CDR3 in DNA: TGTGCCAGCATCTTTGGCCAACTTACTGAAGCTTTCTTT. Residues: CASIFGQLTEAFF.